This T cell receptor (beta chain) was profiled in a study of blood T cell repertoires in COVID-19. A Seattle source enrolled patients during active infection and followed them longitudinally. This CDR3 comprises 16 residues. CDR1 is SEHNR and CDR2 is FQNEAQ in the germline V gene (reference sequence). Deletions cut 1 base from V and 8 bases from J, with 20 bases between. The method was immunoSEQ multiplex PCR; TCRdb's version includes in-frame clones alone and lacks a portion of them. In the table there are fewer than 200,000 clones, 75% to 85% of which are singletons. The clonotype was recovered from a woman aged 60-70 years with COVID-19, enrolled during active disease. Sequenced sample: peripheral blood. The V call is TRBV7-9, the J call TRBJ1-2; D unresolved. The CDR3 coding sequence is TGTGCCAGCAGCTTAGGGTCGAGGAGCCAGCTCGGCGGCTACACCTTC. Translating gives CASSLGSRSQLGGYTF.